Presented here are 6 T cell receptor beta chains from one specimen sequenced in a study of regulatory T cells in long-lasting Graves disease. Arm-PCR of CDR3 regions with iRepertoire HTBI primers generated TCR beta libraries. TCRdb reprocessed the multiplex PCR reads via MiXCR and lists one record per CDR3 protein. The sample holds 350,000 to 500,000 distinct CDR3 sequences, over 15% seen once. Specified time point: newly diagnosed GD, antithyroid drugs for less than 3 months. RNA extracted from PBMCs served as the sequencing template. These data also featured in a second study, about T cells in Graves' hyperthyroidism and ophthalmopathy.

This material consisted of peripheral blood mononuclear cells (PBMCs), taken at new diagnosis, from a patient treated with antithyroid drugs. The receptor source for this set is a woman aged 18-30 years with Graves disease.

This clonotype was detected many times. The chain carries TRBV10-2 and TRBJ2-1; D is undetermined. Germline CDR1 WSHSY, CDR2 SAAADI. The CDR3 is made up of 11 amino acids. With 3 bases removed from V and 9 bases from J, the gap between germline ends came to 6 bases. The CDR3 loop is CASSDVFEQFF. CDR3 in DNA: TGCGCCAGCAGTGATGTCTTTGAGCAGTTCTTC.

This clonotype occurred many times. This chain uses TRBV11-2 with TRBJ2-1, with 14 bases fitting TRBD2. This CDR3 contains 15 residues. The germline V gene encodes CDR1 SGHAT and CDR2 FQNNGV. J lost 7 bases, V lost 5 bases, and 4 bases had no gene match. The CDR3 DNA is TGTGCCAGCAGCCTCCGGACTAGCGGGGGGAATGAGCAGTTCTTC. The encoded protein is CASSLRTSGGNEQFF.

By its share, this clonotype is medium-sized. The CDR3 nucleotides read TGTGCCAGCAGCCCAAAACTAGCGGGAGGGGGCAATGAGCAGTTCTTC. Its translation is CASSPKLAGGGNEQFF. The gene calls are TRBV28 and TRBJ2-1; 13 bases match TRBD2. With 6 bases clipped from V and 6 bases from J, the junction kept 8 bases outside the gene matches. Germline V CDR1 and CDR2: MDHEN, SYDVKM. The CDR3 has 16 residues.

This clonotype was seen repeatedly, ten times or more. The V gene is TRBV28, the J gene TRBJ2-4, with D tentatively TRBD2 (5 bases). Per the germline V gene, CDR1 is MDHEN and CDR2 is SYDVKM. Trimming cost V 5 bases and J 10 bases, with 15 bases left between them. The CDR3 spans 13 residues. The CDR3 loop is CASSPDWITIQYF. The CDR3 DNA reads as TGTGCCAGCAGTCCGGACTGGATCACTATTCAGTACTTC.

This clonotype appeared many times. The chain has TRBV12-3 or TRBV12-4 and TRBJ2-7; no firm D call. Trimming removed 6 bases from V and 5 bases from J, with 11 bases in between. The CDR3 consists of 12 residues. The CDR3 region is CASSPSEDEQYF. The CDR3 DNA reads as TGTGCCAGCAGCCCCAGCGAGGACGAGCAGTACTTC.

This clonotype has at least ten counts. The genes are TRBV30 and TRBJ1-1; D gene unclear. V shed 3 bases and J shed 2 bases, with 10 bases lying between them. The germline V gene has CDR1 GTSNPN and CDR2 SVGIG (reference sequence). This CDR3 region has 13 residues. The CDR3 here is CAWSRTENTEAFF. In DNA, the CDR3 is TGTGCCTGGAGCAGGACGGAAAACACTGAAGCTTTCTTT.